This entry concerns a single T cell receptor (beta chain). It lacks a known antigen. The input lacks base qualities; no much larger clone sits a single base away. The sample is drawn from a study of OX40 agonist ivuxolimab in advanced cancers. Regarding the complete study: Ivuxolimab was a fully human IgG2 agonistic monoclonal antibody targeting the costimulatory receptor OX40 (CD134). Intravenous ivuxolimab was administered to patients every 2 weeks at six dose levels: 0.01, 0.1, 0.3, 1.5, 3 and 10 mg/kg. Among the approximately 50 dose-escalation patients, about 19 had hepatocellular carcinoma, approximately 15 melanoma, 9 renal cell carcinoma and 9 head and neck cancer. The dose-escalation cohort was around 83% male with a mean age of roughly 60 years, ranging from roughly 20 to 80. Prior anti-PD-1, anti-PD-L1 or anti-CTLA-4 therapy was permitted, and checkpoint inhibitors had been received by less than 45% of dose-escalation patients. Partial responses were achieved by three dose-escalation patients, of whom one had hepatocellular carcinoma and two had cutaneous melanoma. The purpose of peripheral TCRbeta sequencing was to test whether ivuxolimab changed TCR sequence diversity and led to clonal T-cell expansion. The paper describes the monotherapy dose-escalation part (N of about 47 patients) of the phase I trial of ivuxolimab. Beyond this particular receptor, the publication reports: After ivuxolimab, more expanded clones were found on average in CD8+ T cells than in CD4+ T cells. Low levels of normalized T-cell clonal expansion were also seen in some nonresponding patients. At doses from 0.1 to 3.0 mg/kg, clonal expansion was seen in both CD4+ and CD8+ blood T cells between baseline and week 6. Partial responders in the 0.1-3.0 mg/kg groups had among the lowest normalized peripheral clonal expansion, especially among CD8+ T cells. The antigen specificity of the peripheral T cells that underwent clonal expansion was not determined.

Patients with autoimmune disease history or receiving systemic immunosuppression were excluded from the trial. Peripheral blood for TCR sequencing was collected from all dose cohorts at baseline, on cycle 4 day 1, and on cycle 7 day 1. The samples were drawn from a first-in-human, open-label, multicenter phase I dose-escalation trial of ivuxolimab. Adults with locally advanced or metastatic melanoma, renal cell, hepatocellular, or head and neck squamous cell carcinoma were enrolled in the trial. Before TCR sequencing, CD4+ T cells and CD8+ T cells were sorted from peripheral blood as separate populations. To sequence the TCRbeta CDR3 region, genomic DNA was isolated from the sorted cells. The immunoSEQ Assay was used for sequencing of TCRbeta CDR3 regions. TCRdb limited this immuneACCESS table to in-frame rearrangements with V and J called. A share of clones is missing; checked studies link under half to unresolved V genes, and the rest is unexplained. The sample table lists about 62,000 clones, 84% of them with a count of one. The ten most abundant clones make up approximately 2.4% of the sample.

Between the V and J ends, shortened by 6 bases and 1 base respectively, the junction contains 9 bases. The cysteine opens and the phenylalanine closes a CDR3 of 13 amino acids. The entry retains the CDR3 DNA only, 39 bases that are in frame from base 1. According to the germline V gene, CDR1 reads MNHNS and CDR2 reads SASEGT. The sequences come from CD4+ or CD8+ T cells sorted from blood, collected in a trial of the OX40 agonist ivuxolimab. This clonotype was obtained from an adult with an advanced solid tumor such as melanoma, head and neck, liver or kidney cancer. The sequence is built from TRBV6-1 and TRBJ1-1; the D gene cannot be resolved reliably. The CDR3 has the sequence CASRGYTNTEAFF. The DNA sequence is as follows: TGTGCCAGCAGGGGGTACACGAACACTGAAGCTTTCTTT.